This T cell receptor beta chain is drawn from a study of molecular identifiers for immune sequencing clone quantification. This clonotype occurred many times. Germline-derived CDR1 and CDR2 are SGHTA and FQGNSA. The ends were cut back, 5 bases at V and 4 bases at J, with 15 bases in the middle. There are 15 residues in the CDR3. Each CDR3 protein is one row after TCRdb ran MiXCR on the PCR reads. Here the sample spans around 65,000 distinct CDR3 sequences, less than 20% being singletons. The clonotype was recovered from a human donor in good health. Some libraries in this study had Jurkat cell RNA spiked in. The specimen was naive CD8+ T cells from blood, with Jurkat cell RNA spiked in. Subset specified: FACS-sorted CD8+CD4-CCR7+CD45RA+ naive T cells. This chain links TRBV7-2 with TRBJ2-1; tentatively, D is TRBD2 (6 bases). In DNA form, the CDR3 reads TGTGCCAGCAGCCCAGAGTTAGCGGAGTACAATGAGCAGTTCTTC. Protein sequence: CASSPELAEYNEQFF.